This T cell receptor (beta chain) was profiled in a study of regulatory T cells in long-lasting Graves disease. The time point denotes: newly diagnosed GD, antithyroid drugs for less than 3 months. Construction of the TCR library relied on RNA isolated from PBMCs. At least ten counts were recorded for this clonotype. Its specificity is unknown. V lost 3 bases to trimming and J lost 4 bases; unmatched junction nucleotides: 16. Germline CDR1 SEHNR, CDR2 FQNEAQ (reference sequence). The CDR3 has 18 residues. Points from the study as a whole: Limited sample numbers may have lowered accuracy.

HTBI primers from iRepertoire and Arm-PCR of CDR3 regions yielded the TCR beta libraries. TCRdb re-called the multiplex PCR reads with MiXCR, one entry per CDR3 protein. The data hold about 440,000 distinct CDR3 sequences, with just under 15% observed a single time. The sample was also reused in another study, on T cells in Graves' hyperthyroidism and ophthalmopathy. That study reports: A 13 V-J signature model discriminated ophthalmopathy versus stable hyperthyroidism.

The clonotype originates from a woman aged 25 to 39 with Graves disease. This sample comprised peripheral blood mononuclear cells (PBMCs), obtained at new diagnosis, from a patient treated with antithyroid drugs. The rearrangement links TRBV7-9 to TRBJ2-5; TRBD1 matches at 8 bases. The CDR3 reads CASSFILRTGTTGETQYF. CDR3 in DNA: TGTGCCAGCAGCTTTATCCTCAGGACAGGGACGACGGGAGAGACCCAGTACTTC.